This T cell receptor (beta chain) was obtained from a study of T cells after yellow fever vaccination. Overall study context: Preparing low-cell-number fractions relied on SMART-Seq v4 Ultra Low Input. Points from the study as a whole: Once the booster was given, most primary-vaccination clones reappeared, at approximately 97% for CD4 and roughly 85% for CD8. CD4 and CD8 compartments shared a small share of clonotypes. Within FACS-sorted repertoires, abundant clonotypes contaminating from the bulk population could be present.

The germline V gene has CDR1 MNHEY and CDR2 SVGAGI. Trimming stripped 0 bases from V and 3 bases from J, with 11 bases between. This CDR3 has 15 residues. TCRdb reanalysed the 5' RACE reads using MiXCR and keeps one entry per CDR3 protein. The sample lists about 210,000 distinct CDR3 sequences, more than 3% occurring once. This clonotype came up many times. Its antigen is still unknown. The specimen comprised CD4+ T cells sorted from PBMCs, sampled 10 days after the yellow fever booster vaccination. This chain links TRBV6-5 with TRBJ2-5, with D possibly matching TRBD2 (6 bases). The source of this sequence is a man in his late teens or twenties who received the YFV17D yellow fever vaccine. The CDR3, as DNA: TGTGCCAGCAGTTACTCGGGCCGGAGGGAAGAGACCCAGTACTTC. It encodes CASSYSGRREETQYF.